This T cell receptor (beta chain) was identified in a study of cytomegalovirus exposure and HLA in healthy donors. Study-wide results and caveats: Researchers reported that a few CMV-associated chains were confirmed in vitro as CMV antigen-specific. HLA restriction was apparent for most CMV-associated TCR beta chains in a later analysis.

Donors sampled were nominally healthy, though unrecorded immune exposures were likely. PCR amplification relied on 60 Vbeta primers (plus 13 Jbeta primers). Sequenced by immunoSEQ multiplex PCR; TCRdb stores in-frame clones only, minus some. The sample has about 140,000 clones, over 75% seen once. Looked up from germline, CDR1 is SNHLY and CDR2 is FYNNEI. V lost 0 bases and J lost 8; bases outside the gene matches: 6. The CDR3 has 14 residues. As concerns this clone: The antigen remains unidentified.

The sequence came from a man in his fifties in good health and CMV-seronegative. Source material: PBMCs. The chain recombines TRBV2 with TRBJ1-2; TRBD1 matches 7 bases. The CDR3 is CASSEANRGFGYTF. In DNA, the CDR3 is TGTGCCAGCAGTGAAGCGAACAGGGGATTCGGCTACACCTTC.